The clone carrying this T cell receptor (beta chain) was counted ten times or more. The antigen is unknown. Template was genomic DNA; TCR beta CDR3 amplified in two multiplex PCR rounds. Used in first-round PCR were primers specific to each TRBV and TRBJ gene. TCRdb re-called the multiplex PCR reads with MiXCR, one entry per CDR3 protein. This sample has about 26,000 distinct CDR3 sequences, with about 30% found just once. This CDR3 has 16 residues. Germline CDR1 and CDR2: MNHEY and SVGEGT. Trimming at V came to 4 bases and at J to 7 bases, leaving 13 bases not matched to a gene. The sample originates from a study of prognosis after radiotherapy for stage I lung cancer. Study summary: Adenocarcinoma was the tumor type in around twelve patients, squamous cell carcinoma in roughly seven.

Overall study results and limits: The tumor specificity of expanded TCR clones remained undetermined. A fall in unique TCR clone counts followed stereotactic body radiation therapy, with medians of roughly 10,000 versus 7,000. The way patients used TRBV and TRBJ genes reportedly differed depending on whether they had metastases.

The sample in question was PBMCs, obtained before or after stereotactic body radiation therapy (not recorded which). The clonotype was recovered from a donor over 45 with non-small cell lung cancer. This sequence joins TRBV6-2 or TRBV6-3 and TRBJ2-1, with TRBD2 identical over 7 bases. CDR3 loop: CASSSLAVGAGNEQFF. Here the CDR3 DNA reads TGTGCCAGCAGTTCTCTAGCGGTCGGGGCTGGGAATGAGCAGTTCTTC.